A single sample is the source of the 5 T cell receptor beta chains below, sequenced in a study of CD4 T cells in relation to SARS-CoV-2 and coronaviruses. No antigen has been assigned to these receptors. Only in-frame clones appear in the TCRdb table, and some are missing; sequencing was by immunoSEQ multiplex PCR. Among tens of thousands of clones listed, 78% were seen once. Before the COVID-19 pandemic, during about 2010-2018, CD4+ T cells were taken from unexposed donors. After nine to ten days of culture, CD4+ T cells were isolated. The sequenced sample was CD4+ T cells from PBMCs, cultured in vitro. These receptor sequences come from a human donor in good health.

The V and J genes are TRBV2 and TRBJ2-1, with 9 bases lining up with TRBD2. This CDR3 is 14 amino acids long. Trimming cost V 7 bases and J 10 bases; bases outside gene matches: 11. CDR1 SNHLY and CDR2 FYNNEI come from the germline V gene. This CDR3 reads CASNQVGTSLEQFF. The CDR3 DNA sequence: TGTGCCAGCAATCAGGTCGGGACTAGCCTCGAGCAGTTCTTC.

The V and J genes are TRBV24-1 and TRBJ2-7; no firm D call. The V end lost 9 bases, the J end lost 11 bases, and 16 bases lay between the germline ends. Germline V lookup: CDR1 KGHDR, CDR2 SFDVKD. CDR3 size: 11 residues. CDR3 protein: CATGEDELEYF. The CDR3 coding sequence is TGTGCCACCGGAGAGGATGAGCTGGAGTACTTC.

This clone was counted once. The CDR3 here is CASSGVQGFLDTQYF. Written as DNA, the CDR3 is TGTGCCAGCAGTGGGGTACAGGGTTTTTTAGATACGCAGTATTTT. The V call is TRBV2, the J call TRBJ2-3, with a weak D call TRBD1 (6 bases). Trimming took 4 bases from V and 5 from J, leaving 16 bases between them. The CDR3 has 15 residues. From germline, CDR1 is SNHLY and CDR2 FYNNEI.

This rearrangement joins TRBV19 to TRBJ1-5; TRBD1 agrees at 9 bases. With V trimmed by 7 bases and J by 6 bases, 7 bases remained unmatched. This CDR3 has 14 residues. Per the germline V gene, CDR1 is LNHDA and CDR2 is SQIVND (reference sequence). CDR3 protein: CASTRDREGQPQHF. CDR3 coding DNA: TGTGCCAGTACCCGGGACAGGGAAGGTCAGCCCCAGCATTTT.

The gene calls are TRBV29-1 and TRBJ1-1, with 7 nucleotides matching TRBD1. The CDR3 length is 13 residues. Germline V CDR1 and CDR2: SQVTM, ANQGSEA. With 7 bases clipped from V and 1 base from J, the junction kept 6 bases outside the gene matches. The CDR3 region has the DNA TGCAGCGGTACCGGGACAGAGAACACTGAAGCTTTCTTT. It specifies CSGTGTENTEAFF.